The rows below give T cell receptor beta chains drawn from one sample of a study of cytomegalovirus exposure and HLA in healthy donors. Clones were read by immunoSEQ multiplex PCR, and TCRdb kept only the in-frame ones, dropping some. In the table there are 150,000 to 200,000 clones, roughly 74% of which are singletons. Source material: PBMCs. The receptors stem from a man younger than 35 in good health and CMV-seropositive. Each CDR3 is given with its conserved first and last residue. Fields, in order: CDR3 protein, CDR3 DNA, J gene, V gene, D gene, clone size. A D gene is named only where the DNA matches it firmly. Size is stated for part of the rows, as once, few or many counts, or as a class when the clone is expanded.

CDR3 protein: CASAPVVGGNEKLFF; CDR3 DNA: TGTGCCAGCGCCCCGGTCGTAGGGGGTAATGAAAAACTGTTTTTT; J gene: TRBJ1-4; V gene: TRBV7-9; D gene: .; clone size: .
CDR3 protein: CASSGQGSGANVLTF; CDR3 DNA: TGTGCCAGCAGCGGACAGGGATCCGGGGCCAACGTCCTGACTTTC; J gene: TRBJ2-6; V gene: TRBV5-4; D gene: TRBD1; clone size: .
CDR3 protein: CASSPGTNYEQFF; CDR3 DNA: TGCGCCAGCAGCCCCGGGACTAACTATGAGCAGTTCTTC; J gene: TRBJ2-1; V gene: TRBV5-1; D gene: TRBD2; clone size: .
CDR3 protein: CASSFRTGGAKNIQYF; CDR3 DNA: TGTGCCAGCAGCTTTAGGACAGGGGGAGCCAAAAACATTCAGTACTTC; J gene: TRBJ2-4; V gene: TRBV5-6; D gene: TRBD1; clone size: .
CDR3 protein: CASSDDREEFGSEKLFF; CDR3 DNA: TGTGCCAGCAGCGATGACAGGGAGGAGTTCGGGTCCGAAAAACTGTTTTTT; J gene: TRBJ1-4; V gene: TRBV16; D gene: TRBD1; clone size: .
CDR3 protein: CASRLATEQFF; CDR3 DNA: TGTGCCAGCCGACTAGCTACCGAGCAGTTCTTC; J gene: TRBJ2-1; V gene: TRBV21-1; D gene: .; clone size: .
CDR3 protein: CASSLALSAGASSYEQYF; CDR3 DNA: TGTGCCAGCAGCTTAGCTCTCTCGGCAGGGGCTAGCTCCTACGAGCAGTACTTC; J gene: TRBJ2-7; V gene: TRBV7-9; D gene: .; clone size: .
CDR3 protein: CASSSRGTSSYEQYF; CDR3 DNA: TGTGCCAGCAGTTCCAGGGGGACGAGCTCCTACGAGCAGTACTTC; J gene: TRBJ2-7; V gene: TRBV28; D gene: TRBD1; clone size: .
CDR3 protein: CASSPLWEGQSYNEQFF; CDR3 DNA: TGTGCCAGCTCACCGCTCTGGGAGGGCCAATCCTACAATGAGCAGTTCTTC; J gene: TRBJ2-1; V gene: TRBV18; D gene: TRBD2; clone size: .
CDR3 protein: CASSRYRGARDEQYF; CDR3 DNA: TGTGCCAGCAGCCGATACAGGGGGGCGAGGGACGAGCAGTACTTC; J gene: TRBJ2-7; V gene: TRBV14; D gene: TRBD1; clone size: .
CDR3 protein: CASSPEAYTQYF; CDR3 DNA: TGTGCCAGCAGCCCAGAGGCGTATACGCAGTATTTT; J gene: TRBJ2-3; V gene: TRBV11-2; D gene: .; clone size: .
CDR3 protein: CASSQPNRVLHNEQFF; CDR3 DNA: TGTGCCAGCAGTCAACCAAACAGGGTTTTACACAATGAGCAGTTCTTC; J gene: TRBJ2-1; V gene: TRBV6-6; D gene: .; clone size: .
CDR3 protein: CAISEGRGGQPQHF; CDR3 DNA: TGTGCCATCAGTGAGGGAAGGGGGGGGCAGCCCCAGCATTTT; J gene: TRBJ1-5; V gene: TRBV10-3; D gene: .; clone size: few
CDR3 protein: CASSVQGQGLAYQSSYEQYF; CDR3 DNA: TGTGCCAGCAGTGTTCAAGGGCAAGGGCTAGCGTACCAGAGCTCCTACGAGCAGTACTTC; J gene: TRBJ2-7; V gene: TRBV6-1; D gene: .; clone size: .
CDR3 protein: CAGRRDFATNEKLFF; CDR3 DNA: TGTGCCGGAAGGAGGGATTTTGCAACTAATGAAAAACTGTTTTTT; J gene: TRBJ1-4; V gene: TRBV30; D gene: .; clone size: few
CDR3 protein: CASSLTLGAQSYEQYF; CDR3 DNA: TGTGCCAGCAGCTTAACATTGGGGGCGCAGTCCTACGAGCAGTACTTC; J gene: TRBJ2-7; V gene: TRBV11-2; D gene: .; clone size: .
CDR3 protein: CATSRERSSWTRRSTDTQYF; CDR3 DNA: TGTGCCACCAGCCGGGAGAGGAGCTCGTGGACTCGGCGGAGCACAGATACGCAGTATTTT; J gene: TRBJ2-3; V gene: TRBV15; D gene: .; clone size: few
CDR3 protein: CASSVSSGGASYEQYF; CDR3 DNA: TGTGCCAGCAGCGTAAGTAGTGGAGGAGCCTCCTACGAGCAGTACTTC; J gene: TRBJ2-7; V gene: TRBV9; D gene: .; clone size: .
CDR3 protein: CAWSPGSSYNEQFF; CDR3 DNA: TGTGCCTGGAGCCCCGGTAGCTCCTACAATGAGCAGTTCTTC; J gene: TRBJ2-1; V gene: TRBV30; D gene: .; clone size: once
CDR3 protein: CASSKRENIAGANVLTF; CDR3 DNA: TGTGCCAGTAGTAAGCGGGAGAATATTGCTGGGGCCAACGTCCTGACTTTC; J gene: TRBJ2-6; V gene: TRBV19; D gene: TRBD2; clone size: .
CDR3 protein: CASTPPGFGSDTQYF; CDR3 DNA: TGTGCCAGCACCCCGCCGGGATTCGGATCAGATACGCAGTATTTT; J gene: TRBJ2-3; V gene: TRBV28; D gene: .; clone size: few
CDR3 protein: CASSVPRVEGEQYF; CDR3 DNA: TGTGCCAGCAGTGTCCCCAGGGTGGAGGGCGAGCAGTACTTC; J gene: TRBJ2-7; V gene: TRBV2; D gene: .; clone size: once
CDR3 protein: CASSDGETGQPQHF; CDR3 DNA: TGCGCCAGCAGCGACGGAGAGACGGGTCAGCCCCAGCATTTT; J gene: TRBJ1-5; V gene: TRBV5-1; D gene: .; clone size: .
CDR3 protein: CASSYSLATDTQYF; CDR3 DNA: TGTGCCAGCAGTTACTCGTTAGCGACAGATACGCAGTATTTT; J gene: TRBJ2-3; V gene: TRBV6-5; D gene: .; clone size: .
CDR3 protein: CAWSPGTGGGGYTF; CDR3 DNA: TGTGCCTGGAGTCCGGGGACAGGGGGCGGTGGCTACACCTTC; J gene: TRBJ1-2; V gene: TRBV30; D gene: TRBD1; clone size: .
CDR3 protein: CASSFLRGGGNQPQHF; CDR3 DNA: TGTGCCAGCAGTTTTCTGCGCGGGGGTGGCAATCAGCCCCAGCATTTT; J gene: TRBJ1-5; V gene: TRBV28; D gene: .; clone size: few
CDR3 protein: CASSLVQTGELFF; CDR3 DNA: TGTGCCAGCAGCTTGGTCCAGACCGGGGAGCTGTTTTTT; J gene: TRBJ2-2; V gene: TRBV7-9; D gene: .; clone size: .
CDR3 protein: CASSVARSYTDTQYF; CDR3 DNA: TGTGCCAGCAGCGTAGCTCGGTCGTACACAGATACGCAGTATTTT; J gene: TRBJ2-3; V gene: TRBV9; D gene: .; clone size: .
CDR3 protein: CASSEDRGEQYF; CDR3 DNA: TGTGCCAGCAGCGAAGACAGGGGGGAGCAGTACTTC; J gene: TRBJ2-7; V gene: TRBV25-1; D gene: TRBD1; clone size: few
CDR3 protein: CASSFRQGAMSQHF; CDR3 DNA: TGTGCCAGCAGTTTTCGACAGGGGGCAATGTCCCAGCATTTT; J gene: TRBJ1-5; V gene: TRBV27; D gene: TRBD1; clone size: .
CDR3 protein: CASSLVGTSGTYNEQFF; CDR3 DNA: TGTGCCAGCAGCTTGGTCGGGACTAGCGGGACCTACAATGAGCAGTTCTTC; J gene: TRBJ2-1; V gene: TRBV5-8; D gene: TRBD2; clone size: once
CDR3 protein: CASSQRGGGGLEQYF; CDR3 DNA: TGTGCCAGCAGCCAAAGGGGAGGCGGGGGGCTCGAGCAGTACTTC; J gene: TRBJ2-7; V gene: TRBV28; D gene: TRBD2; clone size: .
CDR3 protein: CASSPGTEAFF; CDR3 DNA: TGTGCCAGCTCACCCGGCACTGAAGCTTTCTTT; J gene: TRBJ1-1; V gene: TRBV18; D gene: .; clone size: once
CDR3 protein: CSGWDTEPYEQYF; CDR3 DNA: TGCAGCGGTTGGGACACAGAGCCCTACGAGCAGTACTTC; J gene: TRBJ2-7; V gene: TRBV29-1; D gene: .; clone size: .
CDR3 protein: CASSPPRGGLGRDTQYF; CDR3 DNA: TGTGCCAGCAGTCCCCCGCGGGGCGGATTGGGGAGAGATACGCAGTATTTT; J gene: TRBJ2-3; V gene: TRBV28; D gene: .; clone size: .
CDR3 protein: CASIPGQGARGYTF; CDR3 DNA: TGTGCCAGCATCCCGGGACAGGGGGCGCGCGGCTACACCTTC; J gene: TRBJ1-2; V gene: TRBV2; D gene: TRBD1; clone size: .
CDR3 protein: CATSRGRGQFYGYTF; CDR3 DNA: TGTGCCACCAGCAGAGGGAGGGGACAGTTCTATGGCTACACCTTC; J gene: TRBJ1-2; V gene: TRBV15; D gene: TRBD1; clone size: .
CDR3 protein: CASSETGRYNSPLHF; CDR3 DNA: TGTGCCAGCAGCGAGACAGGGCGGTATAATTCACCCCTCCACTTT; J gene: TRBJ1-6; V gene: TRBV9; D gene: TRBD1; clone size: .
CDR3 protein: CASARDRGAEQYF; CDR3 DNA: TGTGCCAGCGCTCGGGACAGGGGGGCCGAGCAGTACTTC; J gene: TRBJ2-7; V gene: TRBV6-1; D gene: TRBD1; clone size: .
CDR3 protein: CATSREGQWAAGVFNEQFF; CDR3 DNA: TGTGCCACCAGCAGAGAGGGACAATGGGCGGCCGGAGTATTCAATGAGCAGTTCTTC; J gene: TRBJ2-1; V gene: TRBV15; D gene: .; clone size: .
CDR3 protein: CSVVRGGETQYF; CDR3 DNA: TGCAGCGTTGTAAGGGGGGGGGAGACCCAGTACTTC; J gene: TRBJ2-5; V gene: TRBV29-1; D gene: .; clone size: .
CDR3 protein: CASRIGQITNTGELFF; CDR3 DNA: TGTGCCAGCAGGATTGGGCAGATTACGAACACCGGGGAGCTGTTTTTT; J gene: TRBJ2-2; V gene: TRBV7-9; D gene: .; clone size: .
CDR3 protein: CASSSVKASGRHEQYF; CDR3 DNA: TGTGCCAGCAGCTCCGTCAAGGCTAGCGGGAGGCACGAGCAGTACTTC; J gene: TRBJ2-7; V gene: TRBV7-9; D gene: TRBD2; clone size: few
CDR3 protein: CASSLSFPPQHEQYF; CDR3 DNA: TGTGCCAGCAGCCTCAGCTTTCCGCCACAGCACGAGCAGTACTTC; J gene: TRBJ2-7; V gene: TRBV28; D gene: .; clone size: .
CDR3 protein: CASSDTGGNSYEQYF; CDR3 DNA: TGCGCCAGCAGCGATACAGGGGGTAACTCCTACGAGCAGTACTTC; J gene: TRBJ2-7; V gene: TRBV5-1; D gene: TRBD1; clone size: .
CDR3 protein: CASSEILGTVSYEQYF; CDR3 DNA: TGTGCCAGCAGTGAAATTTTGGGGACAGTATCCTACGAGCAGTACTTC; J gene: TRBJ2-7; V gene: TRBV2; D gene: TRBD1; clone size: .
CDR3 protein: CASSVGAPIGGAAKNIQYF; CDR3 DNA: TGTGCCAGCAGCGTAGGGGCCCCGATCGGAGGCGCGGCCAAAAACATTCAGTACTTC; J gene: TRBJ2-4; V gene: TRBV9; D gene: .; clone size: .
CDR3 protein: CASSFIARVGSSYEQYF; CDR3 DNA: TGTGCCAGCAGCTTTATTGCTAGGGTGGGGAGCTCCTACGAGCAGTACTTC; J gene: TRBJ2-7; V gene: TRBV5-8; D gene: .; clone size: few
CDR3 protein: CASKLPAGETQYF; CDR3 DNA: TGTGCCAGCAAACTCCCGGCGGGAGAGACCCAGTACTTC; J gene: TRBJ2-5; V gene: TRBV28; D gene: .; clone size: few
CDR3 protein: CSHRYNTEAFF; CDR3 DNA: TGCAGCCACAGGTACAACACTGAAGCTTTCTTT; J gene: TRBJ1-1; V gene: TRBV29-1; D gene: .; clone size: .
CDR3 protein: CASRGLAGRDTQYF; CDR3 DNA: TGTGCCAGCAGAGGACTAGCGGGCAGGGATACGCAGTATTTT; J gene: TRBJ2-3; V gene: TRBV7-2; D gene: TRBD2; clone size: .
CDR3 protein: CASSESRPAGTQYF; CDR3 DNA: TGTGCCAGCAGTGAATCGCGGCCAGCGGGTACGCAGTATTTT; J gene: TRBJ2-3; V gene: TRBV25-1; D gene: .; clone size: .
CDR3 protein: CAWQGYGYNSPLHF; CDR3 DNA: TGTGCCTGGCAGGGGTATGGCTATAATTCACCCCTCCACTTT; J gene: TRBJ1-6; V gene: TRBV30; D gene: .; clone size: .
CDR3 protein: CASSSGTALSYEQYF; CDR3 DNA: TGCGCCAGCAGCTCCGGGACAGCCCTATCCTACGAGCAGTACTTC; J gene: TRBJ2-7; V gene: TRBV5-1; D gene: TRBD1; clone size: .
CDR3 protein: CASRWAASEQETQYF; CDR3 DNA: TGTGCCAGTAGGTGGGCGGCTAGCGAACAAGAGACCCAGTACTTC; J gene: TRBJ2-5; V gene: TRBV19; D gene: .; clone size: .